Listed here is a single TCR beta chain. Antigen specificity is unknown. This specimen comes from a study of OX40 agonist ivuxolimab in advanced cancers. Study details: Partial response was recorded in three patients: one hepatocellular carcinoma and two cutaneous melanoma cases.

Libraries were prepared by immunoSEQ multiplex PCR; TCRdb keeps only in-frame clonotypes and omits some of them. The table shows around 38,000 clones, with about 90% occurring only once. The V segment lost 2 bases and the J segment 2 bases; nucleotides outside the gene matches: 2. The CDR3 runs to 16 residues. CDR1 and CDR2 (germline): SGHVT, SQSDAQ. General study findings and limits: Those patients achieving a partial response at 0.1-3.0 mg/kg showed among the lowest clonal expansion.

This TCR was sampled from an adult with an advanced solid tumor such as melanoma, head and neck, liver or kidney cancer. Sequencing used CD4+ or CD8+ T cells sorted from blood, obtained in a trial of the OX40 agonist ivuxolimab. V and J are TRBV7-4 and TRBJ2-2, with 10 bases aligning to TRBD2. The CDR3 region is CASSLKLAGNTGELFF. CDR3 sequence (DNA): TGTGCCAGCAGCTTAAAACTAGCGGGAAACACCGGGGAGCTGTTTTTT.